Listed here are 17 T cell receptor beta chains from one sample, sequenced in a study of T-cell reconstitution after alpha-beta-depleted transplantation in children. For TCRbeta, the library was prepared with unique molecular identifiers. Using its own MiXCR run on the PCR reads, TCRdb lists one record per CDR3 protein. The sample yields 200,000 to 250,000 distinct CDR3 sequences, 8.5% to 10% seen once. The specimen comprised PBMCs from the stem cell graft donor, sampled from the stem cell graft. The receptor source for this set is a human donor who donated a stem cell graft to a child with acute lymphoblastic leukemia.

This clonotype appeared a few times. The J gene is TRBJ1-2, the V gene TRBV12-3 or TRBV12-4, with 8 bases aligning to TRBD1. The CDR3 covers 13 residues. The V segment lost 3 bases and the J segment 8 bases; nucleotides outside the gene matches: 5. Written as DNA, the CDR3 is TGTGCCAGCAGTTTGACAGGGGAGAGCGGCTACACCTTC. Amino acid sequence: CASSLTGESGYTF.

At least ten counts were recorded for this clonotype. The chain has TRBV29-1 and TRBJ2-1; either TRBD1 or TRBD2 may supply D (5 bases each). CDR3 length: 15 residues. Germline V lookup: CDR1 SQVTM, CDR2 ANQGSEA. Trimming stripped 7 bases from V and 4 bases from J, with 20 bases between. The CDR3 loop reads CSACPGTLPYNEQFF. The CDR3 DNA is TGCAGCGCCTGCCCCGGGACCCTTCCTTACAATGAGCAGTTCTTC.

This clonotype was observed a handful of times. This sequence joins TRBV6-5 and TRBJ2-5; 9 bases align to TRBD1. Germline V gives CDR1 MNHEY, CDR2 SVGAGI. The CDR3 is made up of 15 amino acids. After removal of 0 bases from V and 5 bases from J, the junction contained 4 bases not matched to a gene. CDR3 region: CASSYSGQGLETQYF. The CDR3 coding sequence is TGTGCCAGCAGTTACTCAGGACAGGGGTTGGAGACCCAGTACTTC.

This chain uses TRBV5-1 with TRBJ2-5; 9 nucleotides match TRBD1. This CDR3 region has 14 residues. The V and J ends lost 3 bases and 5 bases, in that order; junction bases with no gene match: 5. Germline values: CDR1 SGHRS, CDR2 YFSETQ. The CDR3 region has the DNA TGCGCCAGCAGCTCCACAGGGGGCACGGAGACCCAGTACTTC. Translation gives CASSSTGGTETQYF.

This clonotype turned up a few times. The V call is TRBV27, the J call TRBJ2-7, with a weak D call TRBD1 (5 bases). Germline assignment: CDR1 MNHEY and CDR2 SMNVEV (reference sequence). The CDR3 totals 14 residues. V gave up 8 bases and J gave up 2 bases, with 16 bases separating them. The CDR3 DNA is TGTGCCAGCGCTTTGTCCAGGGAACCCTACGAGCAGTACTTC. Translated: CASALSREPYEQYF.

This clonotype was seen ten or more times. The chain employs TRBV12-3 or TRBV12-4 and TRBJ1-5; D ambiguous. Trimming shortened V by 2 bases and J by 4 bases, and 9 bases separated the two germline ends. The CDR3 has 14 amino acids. CDR3 loop: CASSLRATNQPQHF. DNA for the CDR3: TGTGCCAGCAGTTTACGGGCCACAAATCAGCCCCAGCATTTT.

In this sample, this clonotype turned up a few times. The junction shows a germline mismatch at one end, possibly a read error. This chain connects TRBV10-3 to TRBJ2-7; D gene uncertain. In germline, CDR1 is ENHRY, CDR2 SYGVKD. The CDR3 sequence is 12 residues long. The CDR3 loop is CAIRGNKETLHF. CDR3 DNA: TGTGCCATCAGGGGGAACAAGGAAACCTTACACTTC.

The table lists this clonotype with many counts. The V gene is TRBV15, the J gene TRBJ1-2; 7 bases map to TRBD1. The CDR3 runs 14 residues. Looked up from germline, CDR1 is LNHNV and CDR2 is YYDKDF (reference sequence). Trimming cost V 4 bases and J 7 bases; bases outside gene matches: 9. This chain's CDR3 is CATSTRTTGVGYTF. In DNA, the CDR3 is TGTGCCACCAGCACAAGAACCACAGGGGTTGGCTACACCTTC.

The V and J genes are TRBV10-1 and TRBJ1-1; the D gene is possibly TRBD1 (6 bases). This CDR3 has 16 amino acids. CDR1 and CDR2 from the germline V gene are WNHNN and SYGVQD (reference sequence). V lost 4 bases, J lost 1 base, and 16 bases lay in between. Here the CDR3 DNA reads TGCGCCAGCAGTGGCTCCGGGACAAGGGGGAACACTGAAGCTTTCTTT. This encodes CASSGSGTRGNTEAFF.

This clonotype was seen a few times. The V gene is TRBV29-1, the J gene TRBJ2-3; maybe TRBD2 (7 bases). This CDR3 is built from 14 residues. Germline V gives CDR1 SQVTM, CDR2 ANQGSEA. Trimming removed 4 bases at V and 1 base at J, with 12 bases between. The CDR3 loop reads CSVGWGGGTDTQYF. The DNA for the CDR3 is TGCAGCGTTGGGTGGGGGGGCGGCACAGATACGCAGTATTTT.

This clonotype showed up just a few times. V usage is TRBV6-1 and J usage is TRBJ2-5, with TRBD2 identical over 13 bases. Trimming removed 6 bases from V and 5 bases from J; junction bases left unmatched: 9. The CDR3 consists of 16 residues. Germline-derived CDR1 and CDR2 are MNHNS and SASEGT. The CDR3 sequence: CASSIGTSGVGETQYF. The DNA for the CDR3 is TGTGCCAGCAGCATTGGGACTAGCGGGGTTGGGGAGACCCAGTACTTC.

In this sample, this clonotype turned up many times. The V gene is TRBV5-1, the J gene TRBJ2-5, with 7 nucleotides matching TRBD1. The CDR3 is 15 amino acids. Germline CDR1 reads SGHRS; CDR2 reads YFSETQ. The J segment lost 2 bases and the V segment lost 7 bases, leaving 11 bases of the junction unmatched. The CDR3 region has the DNA TGCGCCAGCTTGGCCTCGGACAGGCCACAAGAGACCCAGTACTTC. It translates to CASLASDRPQETQYF.

This clonotype was seen only a few times. For the CDR3, the DNA is TGCGCCAGCTCTGGGACTTCAGGCGGTGAGCAGTTCTTC. Its translation: CASSGTSGGEQFF. V and J are TRBV5-1 and TRBJ2-1, with D possibly matching TRBD2 (6 bases). The CDR3 extends over 13 amino acids. Trimming took 7 bases from V and 9 from J, leaving 17 bases between them. Germline values: CDR1 SGHRS, CDR2 YFSETQ.

In its sample, this clonotype was seen a few times. The CDR3 sequence is CATSRDLPDEQYF. DNA for the CDR3: TGTGCCACCAGCAGAGATCTCCCGGACGAGCAGTACTTC. This chain connects TRBV15 to TRBJ2-7, with no clear D. The germline V gene encodes CDR1 LNHNV and CDR2 YYDKDF (reference sequence). CDR3 size: 13 residues. The V and J ends lost 0 bases and 5 bases respectively, with 8 bases between them.

The rearrangement joins TRBV6-1 to TRBJ1-1, with a possible D match to TRBD1 (5 bases). The CDR3 totals 13 residues. Germline-derived CDR1 and CDR2 are MNHNS and SASEGT. The ends were cut back, 6 bases at V and 11 bases at J, with 19 bases in the middle. The CDR3 sequence is CASRGDDRVVAFF. CDR3 nucleotides: TGTGCCAGCAGAGGGGATGATCGGGTGGTGGCTTTCTTT.

A remark on this clonotype: One end of the junction is discordant with germline, which a read error may explain. Here the CDR3 reads CPSSQDFFNEQFF. Here the CDR3 DNA reads TGCCCCAGCAGCCAGGATTTTTTCAATGAGCAGTTCTTC. V usage is TRBV14 and J usage is TRBJ2-1; D is undetermined. The CDR3 sequence is 13 residues long. Per germline, CDR1 SGHDN and CDR2 FVKESK.

The sample holds many counts of this clonotype. The chain has TRBV10-1 and TRBJ2-7; the D is unclear. The germline V gene has CDR1 WNHNN and CDR2 SYGVQD (reference sequence). The CDR3 covers 15 residues. V was shortened by 3 bases and J by 3 bases, with 15 bases between the two germline ends. The DNA of the CDR3 is TGCGCCAGCAGTGATAAGGGAATGGGTAGCTACGAGCAGTACTTC. Translating gives CASSDKGMGSYEQYF.